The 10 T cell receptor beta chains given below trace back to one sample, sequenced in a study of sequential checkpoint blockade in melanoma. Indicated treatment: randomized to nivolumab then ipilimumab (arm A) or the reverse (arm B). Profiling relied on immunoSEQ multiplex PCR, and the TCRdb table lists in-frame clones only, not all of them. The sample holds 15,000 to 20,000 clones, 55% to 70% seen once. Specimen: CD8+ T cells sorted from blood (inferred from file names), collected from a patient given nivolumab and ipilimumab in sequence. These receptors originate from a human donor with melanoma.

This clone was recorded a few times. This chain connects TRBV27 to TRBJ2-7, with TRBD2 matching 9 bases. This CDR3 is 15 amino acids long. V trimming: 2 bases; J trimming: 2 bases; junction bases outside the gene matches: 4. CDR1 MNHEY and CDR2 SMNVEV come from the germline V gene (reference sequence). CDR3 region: CASSLVSGRTYEQYF. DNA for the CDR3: TGTGCCAGCAGTTTAGTAAGCGGGAGGACCTACGAGCAGTACTTC.

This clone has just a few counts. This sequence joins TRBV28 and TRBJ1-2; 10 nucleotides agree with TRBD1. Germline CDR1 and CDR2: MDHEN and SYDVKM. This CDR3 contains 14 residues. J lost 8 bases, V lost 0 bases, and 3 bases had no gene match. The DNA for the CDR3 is TGTGCCAGCAGTTTATGGGGGACAGGGGACGGCTACACCTTC. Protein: CASSLWGTGDGYTF.

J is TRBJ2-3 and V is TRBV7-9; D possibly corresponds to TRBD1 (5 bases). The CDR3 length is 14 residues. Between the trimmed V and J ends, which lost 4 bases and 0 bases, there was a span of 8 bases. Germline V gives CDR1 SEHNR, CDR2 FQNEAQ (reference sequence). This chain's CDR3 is CASSSTASTDTQYF. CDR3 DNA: TGTGCCAGCAGCTCGACAGCTAGCACAGATACGCAGTATTTT.

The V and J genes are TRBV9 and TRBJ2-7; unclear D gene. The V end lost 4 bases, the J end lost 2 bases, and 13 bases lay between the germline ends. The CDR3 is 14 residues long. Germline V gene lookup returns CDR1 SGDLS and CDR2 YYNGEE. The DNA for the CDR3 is TGTGCCAGCAGCCCCAGACTGCCTCCCTACGAGCAGTACTTC. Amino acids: CASSPRLPPYEQYF.

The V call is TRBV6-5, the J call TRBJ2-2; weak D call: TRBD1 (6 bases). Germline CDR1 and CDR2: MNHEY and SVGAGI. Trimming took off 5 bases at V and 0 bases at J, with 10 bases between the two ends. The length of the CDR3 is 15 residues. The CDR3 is CASSQDRANTGELFF. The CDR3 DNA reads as TGTGCCAGCAGTCAGGACAGAGCGAACACCGGGGAGCTGTTTTTT.

The CDR3 protein is CAWSGSYEQYF. In DNA, the CDR3 is TGTGCCTGGAGCGGGTCCTACGAGCAGTACTTC. V is TRBV30 and J is TRBJ2-7; D ambiguous. CDR3 length: 11 amino acids. V was trimmed by 3 bases and J by 1 base, leaving 4 bases between them. In germline, CDR1 is GTSNPN, CDR2 SVGIG (reference sequence).

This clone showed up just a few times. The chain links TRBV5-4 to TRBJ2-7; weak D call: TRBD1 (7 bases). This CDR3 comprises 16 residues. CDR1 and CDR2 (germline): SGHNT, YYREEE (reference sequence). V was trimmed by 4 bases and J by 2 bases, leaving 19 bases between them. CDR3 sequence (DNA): TGTGCCAGCAGCATCGCGGAGGGGGCGCAGGCCTACGAGCAGTACTTC. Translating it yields CASSIAEGAQAYEQYF. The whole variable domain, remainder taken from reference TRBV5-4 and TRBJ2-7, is ETGVTQSPTHLIKTRGQQVTLRCSSQSGHNTVSWYQQALGQGPQFIFQYYREEENGRGNFPPRFSGLQFPNYSSELNVNALELDDSALYLCASSIAEGAQAYEQYFGPGTRLTVT.

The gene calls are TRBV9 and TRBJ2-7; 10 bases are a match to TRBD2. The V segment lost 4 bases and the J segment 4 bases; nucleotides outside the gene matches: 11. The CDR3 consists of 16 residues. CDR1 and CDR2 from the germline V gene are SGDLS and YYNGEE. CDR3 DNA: TGTGCCAGCAGCCCCCGTGGTAGCGGGGGGTTATACGAGCAGTACTTC. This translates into CASSPRGSGGLYEQYF. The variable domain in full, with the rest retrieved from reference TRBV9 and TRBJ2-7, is DSGVTQTPKHLITATGQRVTLRCSPRSGDLSVYWYQQSLDQGLQFLIQYYNGEERAKGNILERFSAQQFPDLHSELNLSSLELGDSALYFCASSPRGSGGLYEQYFGPGTRLTVT.

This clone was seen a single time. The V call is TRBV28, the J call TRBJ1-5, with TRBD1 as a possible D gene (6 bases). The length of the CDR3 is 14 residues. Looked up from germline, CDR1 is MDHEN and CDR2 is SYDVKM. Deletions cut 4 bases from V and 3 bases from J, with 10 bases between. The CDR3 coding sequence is TGTGCCAGCAGTTCTACAGGGTACAATCAGCCCCAGCATTTT. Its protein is CASSSTGYNQPQHF.

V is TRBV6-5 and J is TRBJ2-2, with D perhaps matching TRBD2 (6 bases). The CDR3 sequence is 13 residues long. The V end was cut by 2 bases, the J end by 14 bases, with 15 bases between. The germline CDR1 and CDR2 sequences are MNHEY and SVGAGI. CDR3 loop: CASSYGRESGLFF. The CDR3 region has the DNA TGTGCCAGCAGTTACGGCCGGGAGAGCGGCCTGTTTTTT.